Shown below are 32 T cell receptor beta chains from a single sample sequenced in a study of technical replicates of blood from several donors. The data were produced by immunoSEQ multiplex PCR, yet TCRdb's version contains in-frame clones alone and is incomplete. The repertoire holds some 60,000 clones, around 92% seen once, with 4% to 5.5% in the top ten. Source material: PBMCs. The receptors stem from a human donor in good health. Some clones in this sample may be carry-over from other donors' samples.

The rearrangement links TRBV6-1 to TRBJ2-7; the D gene is possibly TRBD1 (6 bases). Germline CDR1 reads MNHNS; CDR2 reads SASEGT. V dropped 1 base and J dropped 5 bases, with 15 bases sitting between them. The length of the CDR3 is 15 residues. CDR3 region: CASSEGYRGTNEQYF. Written as DNA, the CDR3 is TGTGCCAGCAGTGAAGGCTATAGGGGGACGAACGAGCAGTACTTC.

This chain uses TRBV5-1 with TRBJ2-1; 11 bases line up with TRBD2. CDR3 length: 14 residues. V shed 5 bases and J 7 bases; nucleotides not matched to a gene: 5. Per germline, CDR1 SGHRS and CDR2 YFSETQ. The CDR3 DNA sequence: TGCGCCAGCAGTTCCGGGACTAGCGGTAATGAGCAGTTCTTC. Amino acid sequence: CASSSGTSGNEQFF. The full variable domain, with the rest looked up from reference TRBV5-1 and TRBJ2-1, is KAGVTQTPRYLIKTRGQQVTLSCSPISGHRSVSWYQQTPGQGLQFLFEYFSETQRNKGNFPGRFSGRQFSNSRSEMNVSTLELGDSALYLCASSSGTSGNEQFFGPGTRLTVL.

This rearrangement joins TRBV6-1 to TRBJ1-6; no reliable D call. Trimming left V 3 bases short and J 2 bases short, with 20 bases between. CDR1 MNHNS and CDR2 SASEGT come from the germline V gene. CDR3 length: 19 residues. The CDR3 DNA is TGTGCCAGCAGTGACCCTCCGGGAGGCTTTGGAACCTATAATTCACCCCTCCACTTT. Protein product: CASSDPPGGFGTYNSPLHF.

The V gene is TRBV6-6, the J gene TRBJ2-7; 10 bases align to TRBD1. Germline loops: CDR1 MNHNY, CDR2 SVGAGI (reference sequence). The junction had 8 bases not matched to a gene; V was cut back by 5 bases and J by 7 bases. The CDR3 is 14 residues long. Here the CDR3 DNA reads TGTGCCAGCAGTCGACAGGGGGCGCGAGGAGAGCAGTACTTC. This gives the protein CASSRQGARGEQYF.

The rearrangement uses TRBV10-3 and TRBJ1-1; possible D gene TRBD1, 6 bases. This CDR3 spans 12 amino acids. Trimming took off 6 bases at V and 4 bases at J, with 9 bases between the two ends. Germline CDR1 ENHRY, CDR2 SYGVKD. The chain's CDR3 is CAIRGASTEAFF. CDR3 DNA sequence: TGTGCCATCAGGGGGGCTTCCACTGAAGCTTTCTTT.

In this sample, this clone turned up many times. The J gene is TRBJ2-1, the V gene TRBV6-1; tentatively, D is TRBD1 (6 bases). With 8 bases removed from V and 5 bases from J, the gap between germline ends came to 19 bases. The germline V gene encodes CDR1 MNHNS and CDR2 SASEGT. This CDR3 has 15 residues. The CDR3 sequence: CASHNDRPIDNEQFF. The CDR3 DNA follows: TGTGCCAGCCATAACGACAGGCCCATCGACAATGAGCAGTTCTTC.

The chain joins TRBV28 to TRBJ1-4; 9 positions agree with TRBD1. The CDR3 spans 15 residues. V lost 5 bases and J lost 5; bases outside the gene matches: 6. The germline gives CDR1 MDHEN, CDR2 SYDVKM. CDR3 residues: CASSPRDRVNEKLFF. The CDR3 DNA is TGTGCCAGCAGTCCACGGGACAGGGTAAATGAAAAACTGTTTTTT.

The J gene is TRBJ2-1, the V gene TRBV6-5; TRBD2 might be the D (6 bases). The CDR3 runs to 15 residues. The germline V gene encodes CDR1 MNHEY and CDR2 SVGAGI. V lost 4 bases and J 7 bases, leaving 17 bases between the germline ends. The CDR3 here is CASSSLYGRQNEQFF. The DNA of the CDR3 is TGTGCCAGCAGTTCTCTATACGGGAGACAGAATGAGCAGTTCTTC.

The V gene is TRBV5-6, the J gene TRBJ2-7; 9 bases agree with TRBD1. CDR1 is SGHDT, CDR2 YYEEEE, per germline. V shed 4 bases and J 2 bases; nucleotides not matched to a gene: 7. This CDR3 is 15 amino acids long. The CDR3: CASSVPGQGAYEQYF. The CDR3 DNA reads as TGTGCCAGCAGCGTACCGGGACAGGGAGCCTACGAGCAGTACTTC. Combining the CDR3 with reference TRBV5-6 and TRBJ2-7 gives the whole variable domain DAGVTQSPTHLIKTRGQQVTLRCSPKSGHDTVSWYQQALGQGPQFIFQYYEEEERQRGNFPDRFSGHQFPNYSSELNVNALLLGDSALYLCASSVPGQGAYEQYFGPGTRLTVT.

The chain uses TRBV4-1 and TRBJ2-7; maybe TRBD1 (8 bases). This CDR3 region has 16 residues. Per the germline V gene, CDR1 is MGHRA and CDR2 is YSYEKL. V lost 2 bases and J 4 bases, leaving 18 bases between the germline ends. DNA of the CDR3: TGCGCCAGCAGCCAATTGGGAAACAGGGGGGGGTACGAGCAGTACTTC. This translates into CASSQLGNRGGYEQYF.

This clone was detected only a few times. The DNA of the CDR3 is TGCGCCAGCGGGGGGGAGGGTAGTCAGCCCCAGCATTTT. This sequence encodes CASGGEGSQPQHF. The rearrangement joins TRBV10-2 to TRBJ1-5, with D tentatively TRBD1 (5 bases). There are 13 residues in the CDR3. V was cut by 8 bases and J by 6 bases, with 14 bases left in between. Looked up from germline, CDR1 is WSHSY and CDR2 is SAAADI.

V is TRBV7-6 and J is TRBJ2-3; the D gene is possibly TRBD2 (5 bases). Trimming took off 0 bases at V and 4 bases at J, with 20 bases between the two ends. The CDR3 covers 18 residues. CDR1 and CDR2 from the germline V gene are SGHVS and FNYEAQ. CDR3 amino acids: CASSLAGSSNYRADTQYF. CDR3 bases: TGTGCCAGCAGCTTAGCGGGGAGTAGCAATTACCGGGCAGATACGCAGTATTTT.

The J gene is TRBJ2-5, the V gene TRBV18; TRBD2 matches 9 bases. The CDR3 runs to 16 residues. The V and J ends lost 2 bases and 3 bases, in that order; junction bases with no gene match: 7. Germline CDR1 KGHSH, CDR2 LQKENI. The CDR3 here is CASSPFISGGKETQYF. CDR3 DNA: TGTGCCAGCTCACCATTCATTAGCGGGGGAAAAGAGACCCAGTACTTC.

The chain links TRBV6-5 to TRBJ2-5; no clear D gene. The CDR3 length is 14 residues. V gave up 6 bases and J gave up 5 bases, with 16 bases separating them. Germline V gene lookup returns CDR1 MNHEY and CDR2 SVGAGI. CDR3 residues: CASRGGWARETQYF. CDR3 nucleotide sequence: TGTGCCAGCAGGGGTGGTTGGGCACGGGAGACCCAGTACTTC.

This clone was recorded once. The chain combines TRBV7-8 with TRBJ2-3; 12 nucleotides line up with TRBD2. With 5 bases clipped from V and 3 bases from J, the junction kept 6 bases outside the gene matches. Germline lookup yields CDR1 SGHVS and CDR2 FQNEAQ. This CDR3 contains 16 residues. CDR3 sequence: CASSLRLAGETDTQYF. CDR3 nucleotides: TGTGCCAGCAGCCTCCGACTAGCGGGGGAAACAGATACGCAGTATTTT.

The chain combines TRBV29-1 with TRBJ1-1; D is uncertain. The CDR3 loop spans 12 amino acids. V lost 7 bases and J 11 bases, leaving 20 bases between the germline ends. Germline V gene sequence: CDR1 SQVTM, CDR2 ANQGSEA. CDR3 loop: CSANSNTWAAFF. CDR3 nucleotide sequence: TGCAGCGCCAACTCGAACACCTGGGCGGCTTTCTTT.

V and J are TRBV4-3 and TRBJ2-7; 7 nucleotides align to TRBD2. The germline gives CDR1 LGHNA, CDR2 YSLEER. The CDR3 has 17 amino acids. Unmatched junction bases numbered 8, after V lost 0 bases and J lost 0 bases. The CDR3: CASSQEGTTRSSYEQYF. The CDR3 DNA is TGCGCCAGCAGCCAAGAGGGGACTACCCGAAGCTCCTACGAGCAGTACTTC.

This clone has just a few counts. The V and J genes are TRBV23-1 and TRBJ1-5; D may be TRBD1 (5 bases). TRBV23-1 is an open reading frame, and its role is uncertain. V lost 3 bases and J 0 bases, leaving 15 bases between the germline ends. The CDR3 is made up of 17 amino acids. CDR3 DNA: TGCGCCAGCAGTCACCGAACCAGGGCTTATAGCAATCAGCCCCAGCATTTT. It specifies CASSHRTRAYSNQPQHF.

The chain combines TRBV7-2 with TRBJ2-2; 14 bases fit TRBD2. This CDR3 comprises 16 residues. V shed 4 bases and J 6 bases; nucleotides not matched to a gene: 4. The V gene's germline CDR1 is SGHTA and CDR2 FQGNSA. For the CDR3, the DNA is TGTGCCAGCAGCTCGACTAGCGGGAGGGCCCCCGGGGAGCTGTTTTTT. This gives the protein CASSSTSGRAPGELFF.

V gene TRBV5-6 combines with J gene TRBJ2-4; the D gene is possibly TRBD1 (6 bases). The CDR3 contains 15 residues. CDR1 is SGHDT, CDR2 YYEEEE, per germline. Between the trimmed V and J ends, which lost 4 bases and 0 bases, there was a span of 11 bases. The CDR3 bases are TGTGCCAGCAGCACTCGACAGGTAGCCAAAAACATTCAGTACTTC. Encoded protein: CASSTRQVAKNIQYF.

V usage is TRBV5-1 and J usage is TRBJ2-5; tentative D call: TRBD2 (5 bases). Deletions cut 4 bases from V and 1 base from J, with 17 bases between. This CDR3 contains 16 residues. Germline-derived CDR1 and CDR2 are SGHRS and YFSETQ. CDR3 coding DNA: TGCGCCAGCAGCCCCGTGGGAGAAGCAGTCCAAGAGACCCAGTACTTC. The encoded protein is CASSPVGEAVQETQYF.

The chain has TRBV6-6 and TRBJ2-5; TRBD2 agrees at 10 bases. The ends lost 11 bases at V and 5 bases at J; junction bases unmatched: 8. The CDR3 consists of 13 residues. Germline V gene data show CDR1 as MNHNY and CDR2 as SVGAGI (reference sequence). The CDR3 sequence is CASASGGGETQYF. DNA of the CDR3: TGTGCCTCGGCTAGCGGGGGAGGGGAGACCCAGTACTTC.

The J gene is TRBJ1-6, the V gene TRBV5-4, with D possibly TRBD1 on 6 matching bases. The V end was cut by 4 bases, the J end by 9 bases, with 20 bases between. Germline V gene lookup returns CDR1 SGHNT and CDR2 YYREEE (reference sequence). The CDR3 consists of 16 residues. The CDR3, as DNA: TGTGCCAGCAGCCTGGCGGCGGGGGGCACGGGTTCACCCCTCCACTTT. Translation: CASSLAAGGTGSPLHF.

V usage is TRBV5-4 and J usage is TRBJ1-1; D not resolved. The V end was cut by 4 bases, the J end by 1 base, with 11 bases between. The germline gives CDR1 SGHNT, CDR2 YYREEE (reference sequence). This CDR3 comprises 14 residues. CDR3 nucleotide sequence: TGTGCCAGCAGCGGGAGCGGTGGGAACACTGAAGCTTTCTTT. This gives the protein CASSGSGGNTEAFF.

CDR3 sequence reads: CASGLVLGGGEVGTQYF. For the CDR3, the DNA is TGTGCTAGTGGTTTGGTACTAGGCGGGGGGGAGGTCGGGACCCAGTACTTC. The V and J genes are TRBV12-5 and TRBJ2-5, with 9 bases aligning to TRBD2. After removal of 0 bases from V and 7 bases from J, the junction contained 12 bases not matched to a gene. The CDR3 covers 17 residues. CDR1 and CDR2 (germline): LGHNT, FRNRAP.

This chain connects TRBV30 to TRBJ2-7, with 7 bases identical to TRBD1. The ends lost 4 bases at V and 2 bases at J; junction bases unmatched: 2. The CDR3 has 12 amino acids. Germline values: CDR1 GTSNPN, CDR2 SVGIG (reference sequence). CDR3 loop: CAWKGAPYEQYF. The CDR3 DNA reads as TGTGCCTGGAAGGGGGCCCCCTACGAGCAGTACTTC.

The rearrangement uses TRBV5-4 and TRBJ1-1, with D uncertain. Germline V lookup: CDR1 SGHNT, CDR2 YYREEE (reference sequence). This CDR3 spans 14 amino acids. Deletions cut 0 bases from V and 4 bases from J, with 10 bases between. The CDR3 reads CASSLVGGPTEAFF. For the CDR3, the DNA is TGTGCCAGCAGCTTGGTGGGAGGGCCCACTGAAGCTTTCTTT.

The chain joins TRBV7-2 to TRBJ2-3, with D tentatively TRBD2 (6 bases). The CDR3 runs 15 residues. In germline, CDR1 is SGHTA, CDR2 FQGNSA. Trimming took off 1 base at V and 0 bases at J, with 8 bases between the two ends. The CDR3 DNA reads TGTGCCAGCAGCTTAGGCCTAGCGAGCACAGATACGCAGTATTTT. Translation gives CASSLGLASTDTQYF.

This chain uses TRBV21-1 with TRBJ2-7; whether TRBD1, the table's D call, matches the DNA was not checked. TRBV21-1 is given as a pseudogene. The CDR3 is 17 residues long. The CDR3 sequence is CASSKGGKGPQTYEQYF. DNA of the CDR3: TGTGCCAGCAGCAAAGGGGGAAAGGGGCCCCAAACCTACGAGCAGTACTTC.

The gene calls are TRBV19 and TRBJ2-1; 7 bases are shared with TRBD1. Germline CDR1 and CDR2: LNHDA and SQIVND (reference sequence). The trim removed 0 bases at V and 3 bases at J, leaving 5 bases unmatched. The CDR3 loop spans 16 amino acids. As DNA, the CDR3 is TGTGCCAGTAGTATAGATAAGGGGACAGTCTACAATGAGCAGTTCTTC. Translated: CASSIDKGTVYNEQFF.

The CDR3 here is CASSLVLGQGARLYGYTF. CDR3 sequence (DNA): TGTGCCAGCAGCTTAGTATTGGGACAGGGGGCTCGCCTCTATGGCTACACCTTC. This chain joins TRBV7-9 and TRBJ1-2; 12 bases line up with TRBD1. The CDR3 is 18 amino acids. V trimming: 1 base; J trimming: 4 bases; junction bases outside the gene matches: 10. Per the germline V gene, CDR1 is SEHNR and CDR2 is FQNEAQ (reference sequence). Supplemented by reference TRBV7-9 and TRBJ1-2, the full variable domain reads DTGVSQNPRHKITKRGQNVTFRCDPISEHNRLYWYRQTLGQGPEFLTYFQNEAQLEKSRLLSDRFSAERPKGSFSTLEIQRTEQGDSAMYLCASSLVLGQGARLYGYTFGSGTRLTVV.

In this sample, this clone turned up many times. The chain uses TRBV28 and TRBJ1-5; possibly TRBD1 for D (5 bases). The CDR3 consists of 15 residues. Trimming left V 7 bases short and J 1 base short, with 14 bases between. Germline V gene data show CDR1 as MDHEN and CDR2 as SYDVKM. The DNA of the CDR3 is TGTGCCAGCACCCGGGGGGGTATGAGCAATCAGCCCCAGCATTTT. Its translation is CASTRGGMSNQPQHF.